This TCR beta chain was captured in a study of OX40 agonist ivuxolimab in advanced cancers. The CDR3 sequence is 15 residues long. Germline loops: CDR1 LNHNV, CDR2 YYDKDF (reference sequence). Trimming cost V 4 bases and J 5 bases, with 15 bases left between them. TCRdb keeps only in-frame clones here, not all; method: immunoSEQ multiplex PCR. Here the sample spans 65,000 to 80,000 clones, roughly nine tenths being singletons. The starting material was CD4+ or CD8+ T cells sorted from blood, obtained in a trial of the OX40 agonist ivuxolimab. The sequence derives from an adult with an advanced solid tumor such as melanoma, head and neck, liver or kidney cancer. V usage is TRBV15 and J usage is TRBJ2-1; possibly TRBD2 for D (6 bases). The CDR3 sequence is CATSTMRGKNNEQFF. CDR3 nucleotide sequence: TGTGCCACCAGCACCATGCGCGGGAAAAACAATGAGCAGTTCTTC.